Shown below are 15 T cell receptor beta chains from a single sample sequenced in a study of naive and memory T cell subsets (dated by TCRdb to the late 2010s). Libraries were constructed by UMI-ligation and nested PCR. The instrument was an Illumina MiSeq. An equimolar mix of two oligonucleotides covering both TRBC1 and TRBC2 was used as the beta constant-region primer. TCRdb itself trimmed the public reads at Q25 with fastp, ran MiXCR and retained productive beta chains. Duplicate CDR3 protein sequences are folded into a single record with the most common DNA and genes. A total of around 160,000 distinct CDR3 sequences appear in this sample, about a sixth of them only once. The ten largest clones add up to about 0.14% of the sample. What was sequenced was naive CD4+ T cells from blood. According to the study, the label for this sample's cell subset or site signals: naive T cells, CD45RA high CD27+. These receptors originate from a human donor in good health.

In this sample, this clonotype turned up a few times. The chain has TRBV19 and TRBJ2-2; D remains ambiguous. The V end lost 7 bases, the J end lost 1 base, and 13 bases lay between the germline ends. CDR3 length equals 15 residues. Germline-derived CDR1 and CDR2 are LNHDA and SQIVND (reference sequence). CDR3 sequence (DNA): TGTGCCAGTAACCGGGCACACCTGAACACCGGGGAGCTGTTTTTT. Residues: CASNRAHLNTGELFF.

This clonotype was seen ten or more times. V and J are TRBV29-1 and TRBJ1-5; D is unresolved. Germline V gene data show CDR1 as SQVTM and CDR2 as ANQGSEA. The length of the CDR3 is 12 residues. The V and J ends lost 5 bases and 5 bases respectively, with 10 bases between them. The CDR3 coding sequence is TGCAGCGTTAGTTCCTCTGATCAGCCCCAGCATTTT. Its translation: CSVSSSDQPQHF.

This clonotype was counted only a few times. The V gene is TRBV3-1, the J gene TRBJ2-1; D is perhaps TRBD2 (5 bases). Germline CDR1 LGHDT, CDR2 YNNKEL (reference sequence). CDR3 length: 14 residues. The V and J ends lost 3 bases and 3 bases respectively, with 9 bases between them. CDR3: CASSQDSVYNEQFF. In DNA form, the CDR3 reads TGTGCCAGCAGCCAGGACTCCGTCTACAATGAGCAGTTCTTC.

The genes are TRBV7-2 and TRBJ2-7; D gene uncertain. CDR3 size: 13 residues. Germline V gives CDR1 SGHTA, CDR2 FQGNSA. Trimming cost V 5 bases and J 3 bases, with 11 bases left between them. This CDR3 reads CASSVVTIYEQYF. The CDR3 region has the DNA TGTGCCAGCAGCGTAGTTACTATCTACGAGCAGTACTTC.

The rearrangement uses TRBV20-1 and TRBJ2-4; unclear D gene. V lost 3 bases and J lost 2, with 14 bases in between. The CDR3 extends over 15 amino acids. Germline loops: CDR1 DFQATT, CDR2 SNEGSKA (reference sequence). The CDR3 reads CSASITGGTKNIQYF. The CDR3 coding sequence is TGCAGTGCTAGTATTACGGGCGGAACCAAAAACATTCAGTACTTC.

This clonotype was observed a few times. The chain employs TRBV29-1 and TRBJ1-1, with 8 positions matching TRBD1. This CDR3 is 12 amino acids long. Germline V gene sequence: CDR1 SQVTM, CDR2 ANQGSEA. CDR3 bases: TGCACCGGAGGACAGGGTCTATCTGAAGCTTTCTTT. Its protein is CTGGQGLSEAFF.

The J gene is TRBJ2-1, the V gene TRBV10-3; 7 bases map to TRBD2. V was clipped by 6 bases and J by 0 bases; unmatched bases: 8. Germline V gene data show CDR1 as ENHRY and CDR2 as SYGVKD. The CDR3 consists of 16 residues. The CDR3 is CAISSSGLSSYNEQFF. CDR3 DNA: TGTGCCATCAGCTCTAGCGGCCTTAGCTCCTACAATGAGCAGTTCTTC.

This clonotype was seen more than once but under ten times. The CDR3: CSAQNQGWQPQHF. The CDR3 DNA is TGCAGTGCTCAAAACCAGGGATGGCAGCCCCAGCATTTT. The chain employs TRBV20-1 and TRBJ1-5, with a possible D match to TRBD1 (5 bases). The CDR3 is 13 residues long. Looked up from germline, CDR1 is DFQATT and CDR2 is SNEGSKA (reference sequence). The V and J ends lost 5 bases and 7 bases respectively, with 15 bases between them.

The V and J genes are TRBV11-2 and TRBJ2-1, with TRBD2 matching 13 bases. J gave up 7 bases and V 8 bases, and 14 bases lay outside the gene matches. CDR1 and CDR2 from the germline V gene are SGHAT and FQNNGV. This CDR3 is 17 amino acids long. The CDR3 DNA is TGTGCCAGCCAAGGCAGGGTACGGACTAGCGGGAGAAATGAGCAGTTCTTC. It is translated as CASQGRVRTSGRNEQFF.

The CDR3 DNA reads as TGTGCCAGCAGCTCCCGTCCCGGTGGACACAATGAGCAGTTCTTC. Its protein product is CASSSRPGGHNEQFF. V gene TRBV7-2 combines with J gene TRBJ2-1; unclear D gene. Germline lookup yields CDR1 SGHTA and CDR2 FQGNSA. The germline V and J ends were trimmed by 4 bases and 5 bases, with 15 bases remaining between them. The CDR3 has 15 residues.

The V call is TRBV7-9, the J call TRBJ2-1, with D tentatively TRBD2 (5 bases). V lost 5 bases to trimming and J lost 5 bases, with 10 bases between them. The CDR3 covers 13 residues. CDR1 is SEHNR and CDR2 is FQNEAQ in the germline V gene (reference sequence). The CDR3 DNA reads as TGTGCCAGCAGCCAAGGGCGGGACAATGAGCAGTTCTTC. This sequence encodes CASSQGRDNEQFF.

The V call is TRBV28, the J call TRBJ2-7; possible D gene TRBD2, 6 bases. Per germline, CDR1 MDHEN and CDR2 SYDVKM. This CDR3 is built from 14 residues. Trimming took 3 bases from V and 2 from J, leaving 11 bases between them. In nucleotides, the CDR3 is TGTGCCAGCAGTTTGGGAGGTATCGCCTACGAGCAGTACTTC. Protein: CASSLGGIAYEQYF.

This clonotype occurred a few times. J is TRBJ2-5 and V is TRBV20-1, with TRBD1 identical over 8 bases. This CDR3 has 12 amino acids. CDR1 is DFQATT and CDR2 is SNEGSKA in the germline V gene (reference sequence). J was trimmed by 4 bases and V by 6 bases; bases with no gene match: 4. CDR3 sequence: CSAETGVETQYF. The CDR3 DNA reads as TGCAGTGCCGAGACAGGGGTAGAGACCCAGTACTTC.

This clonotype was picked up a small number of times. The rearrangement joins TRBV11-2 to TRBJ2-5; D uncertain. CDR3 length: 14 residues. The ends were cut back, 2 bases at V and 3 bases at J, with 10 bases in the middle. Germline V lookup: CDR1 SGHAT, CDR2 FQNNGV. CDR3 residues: CASSLLGTEETQYF. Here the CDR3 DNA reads TGTGCCAGCAGCTTACTAGGAACAGAAGAGACCCAGTACTTC.

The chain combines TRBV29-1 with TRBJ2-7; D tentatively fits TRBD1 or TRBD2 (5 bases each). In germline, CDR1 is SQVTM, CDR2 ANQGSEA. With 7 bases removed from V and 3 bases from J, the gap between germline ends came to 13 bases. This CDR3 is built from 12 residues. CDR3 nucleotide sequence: TGCAGCGGAGGGGAGCGCGGCTACGAGCAGTACTTC. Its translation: CSGGERGYEQYF.